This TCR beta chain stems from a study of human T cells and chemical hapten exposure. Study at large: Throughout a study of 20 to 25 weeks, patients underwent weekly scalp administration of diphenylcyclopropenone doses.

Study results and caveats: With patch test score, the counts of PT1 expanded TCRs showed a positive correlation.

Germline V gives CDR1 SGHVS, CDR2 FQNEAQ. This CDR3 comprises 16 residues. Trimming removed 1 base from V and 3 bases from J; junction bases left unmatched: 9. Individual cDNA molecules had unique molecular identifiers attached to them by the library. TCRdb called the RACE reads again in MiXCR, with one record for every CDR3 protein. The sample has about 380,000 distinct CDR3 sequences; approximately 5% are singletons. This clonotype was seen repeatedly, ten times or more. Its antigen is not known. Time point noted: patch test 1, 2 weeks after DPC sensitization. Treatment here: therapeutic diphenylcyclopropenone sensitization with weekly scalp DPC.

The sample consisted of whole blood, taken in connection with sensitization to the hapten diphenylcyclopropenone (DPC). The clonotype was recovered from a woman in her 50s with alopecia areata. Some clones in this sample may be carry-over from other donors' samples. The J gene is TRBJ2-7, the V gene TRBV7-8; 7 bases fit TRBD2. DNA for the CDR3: TGTGCCAGCAGCTTAGAGTGGACTAGTCATAACTACGAGCAGTACTTC. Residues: CASSLEWTSHNYEQYF.